The present TCR beta chain was sequenced within a study of blood T cell repertoires in COVID-19. CDR1 is KGHSH, CDR2 LQKENI, per germline. V dropped 4 bases and J dropped 3; count of bases not matched to a gene: 5. The CDR3 spans 15 residues. Original analysis: The authors estimated nucleated cell counts from reference gene primer amplification. TCRdb's table, derived via immunoSEQ multiplex PCR, lists solely in-frame clones and lacks some. The DNA gave D and trimming, while V, J and clone size come from that table. The sample lists around 170,000 clones; 86% were seen once. What was sequenced was peripheral blood. This chain uses TRBV18 with TRBJ1-4, with 7 bases lining up with TRBD1. The TCR originated in an older woman with acute or convalescent COVID-19. The CDR3 bases are TGTGCCAGCTCACAAGAACAGGGGCCTAATGAAAAACTGTTTTTT. It is translated as CASSQEQGPNEKLFF.